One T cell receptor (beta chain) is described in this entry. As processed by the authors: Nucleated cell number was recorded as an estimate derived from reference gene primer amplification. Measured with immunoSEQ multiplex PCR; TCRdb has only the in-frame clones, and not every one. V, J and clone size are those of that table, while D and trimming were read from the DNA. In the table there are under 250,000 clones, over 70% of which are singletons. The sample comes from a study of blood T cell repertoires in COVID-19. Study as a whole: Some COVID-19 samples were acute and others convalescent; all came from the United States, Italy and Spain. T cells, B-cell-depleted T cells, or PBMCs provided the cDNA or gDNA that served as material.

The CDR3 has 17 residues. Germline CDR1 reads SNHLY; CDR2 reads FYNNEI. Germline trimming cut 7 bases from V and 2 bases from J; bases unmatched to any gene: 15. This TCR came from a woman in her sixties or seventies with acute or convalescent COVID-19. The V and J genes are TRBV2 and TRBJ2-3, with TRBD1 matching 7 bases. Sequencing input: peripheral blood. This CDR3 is CASIFRTGDPSTDTQYF. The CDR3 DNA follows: TGTGCCAGCATCTTTCGAACAGGGGACCCTTCCACAGATACGCAGTATTTT.